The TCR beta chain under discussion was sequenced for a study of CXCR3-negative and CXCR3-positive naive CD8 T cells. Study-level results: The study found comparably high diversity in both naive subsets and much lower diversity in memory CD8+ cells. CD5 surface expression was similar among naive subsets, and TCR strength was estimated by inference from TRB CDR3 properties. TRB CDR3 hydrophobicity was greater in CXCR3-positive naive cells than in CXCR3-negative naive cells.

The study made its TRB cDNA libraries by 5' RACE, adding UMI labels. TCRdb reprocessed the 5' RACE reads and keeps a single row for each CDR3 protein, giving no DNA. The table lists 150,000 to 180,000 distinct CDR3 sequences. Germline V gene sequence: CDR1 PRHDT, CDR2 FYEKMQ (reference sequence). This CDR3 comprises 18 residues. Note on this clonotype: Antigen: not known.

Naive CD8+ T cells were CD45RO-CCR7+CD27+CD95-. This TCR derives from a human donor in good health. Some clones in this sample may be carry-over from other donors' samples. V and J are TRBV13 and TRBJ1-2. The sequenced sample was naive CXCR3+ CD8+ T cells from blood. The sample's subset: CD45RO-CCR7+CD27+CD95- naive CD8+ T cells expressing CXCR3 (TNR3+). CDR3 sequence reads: CASSLVHGVAQGLRGYTF.